This T cell receptor beta chain comes out of a study of beta chain features in type 1 diabetes. Per the germline V gene, CDR1 is MDHEN and CDR2 is SYDVKM. V trimming: 3 bases; J trimming: 7 bases; junction bases outside the gene matches: 11. This CDR3 is 15 amino acids long. Reverse transcribing all isolated RNA meant expressed TCRB transcripts were sequenced. Measured with immunoSEQ multiplex PCR; TCRdb has only the in-frame clones, and not every one. The table shows hundreds of thousands of clones, with around 15% occurring only once. With regard to this clone: No antigen is known for it.

Whole-study results and caveats: Shortening of TCRB CDR3s, moderate but significant, appeared in all four CD4+ subsets of Type 1 diabetes patients. High-TCR-expressing cells could be over-represented by cDNA sequencing.

V gene TRBV28 combines with J gene TRBJ2-5, with 7 bases identical to TRBD1. The material sequenced was central memory CD4+ T cells from blood. The sequence derives from a man aged 25-40 years in good health. CDR3 coding DNA: TGTGCCAGCAGTTTGGCGACAGGGATGTCAAGGACCCAGTACTTC. Protein product: CASSLATGMSRTQYF.